This T cell receptor (beta chain) came from a study of CD8 T cells in Susac syndrome. Sequencing of TCR beta drew on CD8+ and CD4+ T cells from blood. This CDR3 contains 15 residues. Germline V lookup: CDR1 SGDLS, CDR2 YYNGEE. The V and J ends lost 0 bases and 0 bases respectively, with 7 bases between them. The authors reverse transcribed roughly 0.5 to 1 ug RNA with random hexamers. immunoSEQ multiplex PCR amplified TCR beta CDR3 across 54 Vbeta, 13 Jbeta. TCRdb passed the immunoSEQ multiplex PCR reads through MiXCR, listing each CDR3 protein once. The sample has about 170,000 distinct CDR3 sequences; around 95% are singletons.

The chain carries TRBV9 and TRBJ1-3; D uncertain. The TCR comes from a human donor with Susac syndrome. Sequencing used CD4+ T cells from PBMCs. The CDR3 loop is CASSVAVSSGNTIYF. DNA of the CDR3: TGTGCCAGCAGCGTAGCCGTCAGCTCTGGAAACACCATATATTTT.